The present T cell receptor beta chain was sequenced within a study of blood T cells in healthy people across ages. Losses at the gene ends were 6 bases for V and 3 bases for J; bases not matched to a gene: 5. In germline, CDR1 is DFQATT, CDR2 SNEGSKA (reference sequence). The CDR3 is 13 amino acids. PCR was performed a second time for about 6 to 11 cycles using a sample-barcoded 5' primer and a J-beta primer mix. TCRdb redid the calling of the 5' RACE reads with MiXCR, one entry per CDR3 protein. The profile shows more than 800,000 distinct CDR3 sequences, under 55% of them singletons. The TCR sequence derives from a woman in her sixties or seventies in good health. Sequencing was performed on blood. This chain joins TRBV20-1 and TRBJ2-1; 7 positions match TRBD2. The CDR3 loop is CSAPGLFYNEQFF. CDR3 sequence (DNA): TGCAGTGCACCGGGACTATTCTACAATGAGCAGTTCTTC.